These T cell receptor beta chains were read from a single sample in a study of blood T cell repertoires in COVID-19. The repertoire was sequenced with immunoSEQ multiplex PCR; TCRdb's copy has only in-frame clones and lacks some. This table has 65,000 to 75,000 clones, about 90% appearing once. Sequencing used peripheral blood. These TCRs come from a man aged 45-65 years with active COVID-19. Both conserved end residues are part of each CDR3. The D gene is left open where the match is weak. Expanded clones get a size class; other rows say once, few or many, or leave the size out.

D gene	clone size	V gene	J gene	CDR3 DNA	CDR3 protein
NA	NA	TRBV7-2	TRBJ1-2	TGTGCCAGCAGTCAAGACAGAAACTATGGCTACACCTTC	CASSQDRNYGYTF
NA	NA	TRBV6-5	TRBJ2-7	TGTGCCAGCAGTTTACACAATAAACAGGGTCTCTCCGAGCAGTACTTC	CASSLHNKQGLSEQYF
NA	once	TRBV5-1	TRBJ2-2	TGCGCCAGCAGCAGGGACACCTCGAACACCGGGGAGCTGTTTTTT	CASSRDTSNTGELFF
NA	few	TRBV29-1	TRBJ2-7	TGCAGCGTTGGTCCTCTGGGCCCCTCCGAGCAGTACTTC	CSVGPLGPSEQYF
TRBD1	NA	TRBV7-9	TRBJ1-2	TGTGCCAGCAGCCCAAGACAGGGGCCGGCCTATGGCTACACCTTC	CASSPRQGPAYGYTF
TRBD2	NA	TRBV6-6	TRBJ2-5	TGTGCCAGCAGCCTAGGTGGCGGGGGGACCCAGTACTTC	CASSLGGGGTQYF
NA	NA	TRBV10-3	TRBJ1-1	TGTGCCATCAGTGTTCGCGGTGAAGCTTTCTTT	CAISVRGEAFF
NA	NA	TRBV18	TRBJ1-1	TGTGCCAGCCGAGGACAGAATGTCATGAACACTGAAGCTTTCTTT	CASRGQNVMNTEAFF
TRBD1	few	TRBV27	TRBJ2-7	TGTGCCAGCAAACTCGACAGGGGGCCCTACGAGCAGTACTTC	CASKLDRGPYEQYF
TRBD2	NA	TRBV5-4	TRBJ2-7	TGTGCCAGCAGCTTGGTAGGGACTAGCGGCTACGAGCAGTACTTC	CASSLVGTSGYEQYF
TRBD2	NA	TRBV3-1/TRBV3-2	TRBJ2-1	TGTGCCAGCAGCCAAGGTAGCGGGGTAACTGAGCAGTTCTTC	CASSQGSGVTEQFF
TRBD2	NA	TRBV5-1	TRBJ2-1	TGCGCCAGCAGCCCGGGACTAGCTTTCAATGAGCAGTTCTTC	CASSPGLAFNEQFF
TRBD2	NA	TRBV4-3	TRBJ2-1	TGCGCCAGCAGCCAAGTAGGCGGGGGTGGCTACAATGAGCAGTTCTTC	CASSQVGGGGYNEQFF